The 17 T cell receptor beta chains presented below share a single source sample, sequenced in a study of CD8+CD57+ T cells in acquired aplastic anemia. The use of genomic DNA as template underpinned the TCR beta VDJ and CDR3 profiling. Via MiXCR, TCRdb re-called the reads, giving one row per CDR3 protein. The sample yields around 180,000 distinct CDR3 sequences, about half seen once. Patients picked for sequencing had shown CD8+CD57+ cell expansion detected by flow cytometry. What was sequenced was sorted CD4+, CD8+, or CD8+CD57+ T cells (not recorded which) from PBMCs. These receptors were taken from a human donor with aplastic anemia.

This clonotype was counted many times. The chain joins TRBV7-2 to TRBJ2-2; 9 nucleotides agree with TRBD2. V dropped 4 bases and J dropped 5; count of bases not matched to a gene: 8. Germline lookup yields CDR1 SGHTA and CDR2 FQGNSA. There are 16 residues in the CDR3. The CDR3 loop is CASSWGPLAGTGELFF. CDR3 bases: TGTGCCAGCAGCTGGGGGCCTCTAGCGGGGACCGGGGAGCTGTTTTTT.

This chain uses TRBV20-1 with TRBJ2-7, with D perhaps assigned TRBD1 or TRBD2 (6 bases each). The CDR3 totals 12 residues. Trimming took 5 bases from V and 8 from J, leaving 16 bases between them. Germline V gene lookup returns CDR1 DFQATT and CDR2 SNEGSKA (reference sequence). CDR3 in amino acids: CSAAWGAQKQYF. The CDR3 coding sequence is TGCAGTGCTGCGTGGGGGGCGCAGAAGCAGTACTTC.

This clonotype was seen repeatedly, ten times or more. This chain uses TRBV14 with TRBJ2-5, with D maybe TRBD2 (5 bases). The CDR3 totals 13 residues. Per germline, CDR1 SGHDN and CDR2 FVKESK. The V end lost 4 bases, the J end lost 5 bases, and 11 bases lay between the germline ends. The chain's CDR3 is CASSPGLMETQYF. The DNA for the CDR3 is TGTGCCAGCAGCCCCGGACTGATGGAGACCCAGTACTTC.

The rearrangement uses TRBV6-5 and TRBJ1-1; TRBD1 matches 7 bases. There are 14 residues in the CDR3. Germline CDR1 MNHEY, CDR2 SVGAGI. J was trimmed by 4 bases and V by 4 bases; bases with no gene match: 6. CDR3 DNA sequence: TGTGCCAGCAGTTCAGTAGCAGGGGGCACTGAAGCTTTCTTT. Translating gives CASSSVAGGTEAFF.

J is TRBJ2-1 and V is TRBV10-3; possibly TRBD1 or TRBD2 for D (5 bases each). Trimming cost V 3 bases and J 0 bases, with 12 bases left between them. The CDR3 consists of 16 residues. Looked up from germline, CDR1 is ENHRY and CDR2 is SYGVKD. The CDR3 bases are TGTGCCATCAGTGATCGGGACGGAAGCTCCTACAATGAGCAGTTCTTC. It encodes CAISDRDGSSYNEQFF.

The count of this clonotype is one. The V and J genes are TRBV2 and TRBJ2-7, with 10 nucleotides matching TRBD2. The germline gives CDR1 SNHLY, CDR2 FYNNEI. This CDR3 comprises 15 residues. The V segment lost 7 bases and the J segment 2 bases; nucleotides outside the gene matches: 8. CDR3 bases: TGTGCCAGCAACACCCAGCGGGGGGGGCCCTACGAGCAGTACTTC. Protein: CASNTQRGGPYEQYF.

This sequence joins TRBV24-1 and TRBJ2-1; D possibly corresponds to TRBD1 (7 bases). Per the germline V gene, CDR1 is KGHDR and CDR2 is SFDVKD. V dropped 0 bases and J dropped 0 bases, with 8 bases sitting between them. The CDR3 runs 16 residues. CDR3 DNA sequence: TGTGCCACCAGTGATTTGCAGGGGGGCTCCTACAATGAGCAGTTCTTC. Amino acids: CATSDLQGGSYNEQFF.

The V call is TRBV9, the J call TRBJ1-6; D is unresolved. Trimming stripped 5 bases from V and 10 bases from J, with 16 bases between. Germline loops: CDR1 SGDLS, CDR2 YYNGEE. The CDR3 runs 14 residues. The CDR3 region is CASSGSEESSPLHF. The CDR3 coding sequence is TGTGCCAGCAGTGGCTCGGAGGAAAGCTCACCCCTCCACTTT. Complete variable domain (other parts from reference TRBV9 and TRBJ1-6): DSGVTQTPKHLITATGQRVTLRCSPRSGDLSVYWYQQSLDQGLQFLIQYYNGEERAKGNILERFSAQQFPDLHSELNLSSLELGDSALYFCASSGSEESSPLHFGNGTRLTVT.

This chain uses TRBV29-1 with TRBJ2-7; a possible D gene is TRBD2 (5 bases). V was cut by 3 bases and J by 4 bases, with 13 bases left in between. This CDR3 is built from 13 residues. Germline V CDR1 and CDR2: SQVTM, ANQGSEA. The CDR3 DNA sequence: TGCAGCGTTGAGGGAGTAGTGGGGTACGAGCAGTACTTC. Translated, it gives CSVEGVVGYEQYF.

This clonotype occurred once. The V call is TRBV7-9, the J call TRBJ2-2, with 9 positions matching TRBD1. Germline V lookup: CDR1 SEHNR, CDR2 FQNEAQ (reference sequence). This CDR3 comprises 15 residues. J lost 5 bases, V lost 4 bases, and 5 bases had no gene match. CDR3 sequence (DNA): TGTGCCAGCAGCTCCGGGGACAGGGTGACCGGGGAGCTGTTTTTT. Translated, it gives CASSSGDRVTGELFF.

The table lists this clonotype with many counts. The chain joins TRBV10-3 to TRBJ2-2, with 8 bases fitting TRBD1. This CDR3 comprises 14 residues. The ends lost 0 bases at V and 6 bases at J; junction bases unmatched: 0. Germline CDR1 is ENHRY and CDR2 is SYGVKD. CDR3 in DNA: TGTGCCATCAGTGAGTCGACAGGGGCCGGGGAGCTGTTTTTT. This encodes CAISESTGAGELFF.

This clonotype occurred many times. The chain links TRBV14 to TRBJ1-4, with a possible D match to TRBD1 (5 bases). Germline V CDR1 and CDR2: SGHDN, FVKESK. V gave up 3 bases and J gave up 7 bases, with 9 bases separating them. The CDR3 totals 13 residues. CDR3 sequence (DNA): TGTGCCAGCAGCCAGGGGGTTAGTGAAAAACTGTTTTTT. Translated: CASSQGVSEKLFF.

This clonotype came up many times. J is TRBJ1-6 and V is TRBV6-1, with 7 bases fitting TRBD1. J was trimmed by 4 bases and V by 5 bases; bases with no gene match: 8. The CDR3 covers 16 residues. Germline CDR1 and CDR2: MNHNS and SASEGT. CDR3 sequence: CASSKRGQIYNSPLHF. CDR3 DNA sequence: TGTGCCAGCAGTAAACGGGGACAGATATATAATTCACCCCTCCACTTT.

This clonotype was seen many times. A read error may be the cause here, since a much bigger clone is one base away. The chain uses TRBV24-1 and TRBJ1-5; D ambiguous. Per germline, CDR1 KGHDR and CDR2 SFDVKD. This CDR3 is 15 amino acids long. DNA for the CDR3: TGTGCCACCAGTGATCCTGGGTCGGGTAACCAGCTCCAGCATTTT. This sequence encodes CATSDPGSGNQLQHF.

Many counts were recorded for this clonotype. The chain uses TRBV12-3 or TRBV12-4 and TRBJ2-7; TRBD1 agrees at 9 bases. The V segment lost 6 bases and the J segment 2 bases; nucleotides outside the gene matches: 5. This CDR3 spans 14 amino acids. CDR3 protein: CASSRDRGAYEQYF. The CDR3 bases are TGTGCCAGCAGCCGCGACAGGGGGGCCTACGAGCAGTACTTC.

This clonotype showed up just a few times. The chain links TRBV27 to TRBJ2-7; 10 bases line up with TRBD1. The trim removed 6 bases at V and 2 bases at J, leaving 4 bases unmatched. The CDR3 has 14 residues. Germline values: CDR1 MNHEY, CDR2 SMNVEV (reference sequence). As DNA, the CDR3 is TGTGCCAGCAGGCGGACAGGGGGTACCTACGAGCAGTACTTC. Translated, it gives CASRRTGGTYEQYF.

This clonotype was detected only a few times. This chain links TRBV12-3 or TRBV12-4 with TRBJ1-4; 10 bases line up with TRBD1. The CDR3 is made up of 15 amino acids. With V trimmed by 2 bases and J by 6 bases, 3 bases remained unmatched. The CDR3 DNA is TGTGCCAGCAGTTTATTGGGACAGGGGTATGAAAAACTGTTTTTT. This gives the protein CASSLLGQGYEKLFF.